Each of the 3 T cell receptor beta chains below was sequenced from the same sample in a study of CD8 T cells in ankylosing spondylitis. Findings of the study overall: What appeared characteristic of ankylosing spondylitis blood was a TCR beta motif of under 10 highly homologous variants.

TCRdb re-called the 5' RACE reads with MiXCR, one entry per CDR3 protein. The data show around 770,000 distinct CDR3 sequences, with over 9.5% seen just once and 0.51% held by the top ten. Which antigens these TCRs recognize remains unknown. The sequencing sample was made of blood, either unsorted or a sorted T cell fraction (not recorded which). The receptors shown here come from a male donor with ankylosing spondylitis.

The chain combines TRBV7-9 with TRBJ1-2, with D possibly matching TRBD1 (6 bases). Trimming pared 2 bases from V and 6 bases from J, leaving 13 bases between. Germline V lookup: CDR1 SEHNR, CDR2 FQNEAQ (reference sequence). This CDR3 is built from 14 residues. Written as DNA, the CDR3 is TGTGCCAGCAGCTTATTTTCAGGGGTCGATGGCTACACCTTC. It yields the protein CASSLFSGVDGYTF. Using reference TRBV7-9 and TRBJ1-2 for the parts outside the CDR3, the full variable domain is DTGVSQNPRHKITKRGQNVTFRCDPISEHNRLYWYRQTLGQGPEFLTYFQNEAQLEKSRLLSDRFSAERPKGSFSTLEIQRTEQGDSAMYLCASSLFSGVDGYTFGSGTRLTVV.

The table lists this clonotype with a few counts. The V and J genes are TRBV28 and TRBJ1-5; no clear D gene. The CDR3 is made up of 17 amino acids. Germline loops: CDR1 MDHEN, CDR2 SYDVKM. The V gene lost 0 bases and the J gene lost 0 bases, with 12 bases spanning the gap. The DNA of the CDR3 is TGTGCCAGCAGTTTATGGGTCCGGGCGGGTAGCAATCAGCCCCAGCATTTT. This translates into CASSLWVRAGSNQPQHF.

On this clonotype: One junction end disagrees with the germline gene, perhaps due to a read error. The rearrangement joins TRBV11-2 to TRBJ1-1, with 7 bases lining up with TRBD1. CDR1 and CDR2 (germline): SGHAT, FQNNGV. The CDR3 runs to 13 residues. The CDR3 nucleotides read TGTTCCAGCAGCGGCAGACAGGGAACTGAAGCTTTCTTT. Protein: CSSSGRQGTEAFF.